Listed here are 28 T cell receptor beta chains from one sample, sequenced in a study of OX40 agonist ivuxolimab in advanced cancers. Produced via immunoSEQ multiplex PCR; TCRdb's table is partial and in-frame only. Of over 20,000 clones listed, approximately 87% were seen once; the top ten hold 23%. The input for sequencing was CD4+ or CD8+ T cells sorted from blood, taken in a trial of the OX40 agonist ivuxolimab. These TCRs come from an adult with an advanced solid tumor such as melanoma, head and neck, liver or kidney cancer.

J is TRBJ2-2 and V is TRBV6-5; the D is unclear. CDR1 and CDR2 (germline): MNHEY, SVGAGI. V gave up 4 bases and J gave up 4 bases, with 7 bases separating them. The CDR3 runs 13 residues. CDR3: CASSSTSTGELFF. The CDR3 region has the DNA TGTGCCAGCAGTTCGACAAGCACCGGGGAGCTGTTTTTT.

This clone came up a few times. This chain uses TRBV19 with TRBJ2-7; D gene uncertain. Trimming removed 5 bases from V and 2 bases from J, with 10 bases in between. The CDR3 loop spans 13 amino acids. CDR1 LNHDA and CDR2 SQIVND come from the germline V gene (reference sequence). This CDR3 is CASSLTVTYEQYF. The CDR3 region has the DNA TGTGCCAGTAGTCTGACGGTTACCTACGAGCAGTACTTC. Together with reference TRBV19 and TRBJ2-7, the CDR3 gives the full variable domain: DGGITQSPKYLFRKEGQNVTLSCEQNLNHDAMYWYRQDPGQGLRLIYYSQIVNDFQKGDIAEGYSVSREKKESFPLTVTSAQKNPTAFYLCASSLTVTYEQYFGPGTRLTVT.

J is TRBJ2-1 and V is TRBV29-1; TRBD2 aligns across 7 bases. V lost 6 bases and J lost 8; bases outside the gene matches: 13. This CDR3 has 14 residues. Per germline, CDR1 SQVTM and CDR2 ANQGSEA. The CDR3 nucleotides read TGCAGCGTACCTCCCAGCGGGGCGTCCTATGAGCAGTTCTTC. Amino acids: CSVPPSGASYEQFF.

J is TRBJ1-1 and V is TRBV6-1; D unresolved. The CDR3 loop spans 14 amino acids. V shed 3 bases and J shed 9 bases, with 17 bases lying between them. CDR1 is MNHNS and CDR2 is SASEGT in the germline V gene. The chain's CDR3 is CASSDGSYSVQAFF. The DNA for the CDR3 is TGTGCCAGCAGTGACGGGAGTTACAGCGTACAAGCTTTCTTT.

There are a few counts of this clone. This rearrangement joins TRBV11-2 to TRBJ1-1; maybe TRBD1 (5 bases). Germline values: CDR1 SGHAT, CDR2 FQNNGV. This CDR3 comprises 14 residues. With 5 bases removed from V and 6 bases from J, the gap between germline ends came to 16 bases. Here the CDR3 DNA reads TGTGCCAGCAGCCATCCCCCAGGGTGGCCTGAAGCTTTCTTT. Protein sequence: CASSHPPGWPEAFF.

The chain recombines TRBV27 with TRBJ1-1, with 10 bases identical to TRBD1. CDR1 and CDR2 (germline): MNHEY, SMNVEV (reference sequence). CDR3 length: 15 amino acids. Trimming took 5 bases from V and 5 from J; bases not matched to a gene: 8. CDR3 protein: CASSLGQGGSTEAFF. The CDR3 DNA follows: TGTGCCAGCAGTCTTGGACAGGGGGGGAGTACTGAAGCTTTCTTT.

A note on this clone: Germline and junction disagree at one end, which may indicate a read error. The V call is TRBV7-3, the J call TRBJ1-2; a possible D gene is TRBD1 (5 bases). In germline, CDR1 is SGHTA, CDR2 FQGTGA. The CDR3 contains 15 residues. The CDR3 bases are TGTGCCAGCAGCTTAAGGGCGGCGACAGACATAATGGGGCACTTC. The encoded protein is CASSLRAATDIMGHF.

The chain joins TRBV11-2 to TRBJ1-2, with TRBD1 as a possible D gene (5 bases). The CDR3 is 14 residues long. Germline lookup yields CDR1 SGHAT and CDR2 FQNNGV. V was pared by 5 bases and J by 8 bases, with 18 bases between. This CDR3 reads CASSPWGGWRGYTF. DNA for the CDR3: TGTGCCAGCAGCCCTTGGGGGGGGTGGAGGGGCTACACCTTC.

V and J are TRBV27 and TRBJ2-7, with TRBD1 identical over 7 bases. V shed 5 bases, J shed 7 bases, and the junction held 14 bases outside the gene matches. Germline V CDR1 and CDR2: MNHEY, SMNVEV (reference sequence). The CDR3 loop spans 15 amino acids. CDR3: CASSLRTDRAWEQYF. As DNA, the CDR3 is TGTGCCAGCAGTCTCCGAACCGACAGGGCCTGGGAGCAGTACTTC.

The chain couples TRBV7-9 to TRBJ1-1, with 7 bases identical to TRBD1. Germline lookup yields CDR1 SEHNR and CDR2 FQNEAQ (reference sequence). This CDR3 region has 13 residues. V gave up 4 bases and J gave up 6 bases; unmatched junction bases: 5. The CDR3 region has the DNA TGTGCCAGCAGCTCCCGCCAGGGGGCTGAAGCTTTCTTT. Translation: CASSSRQGAEAFF.

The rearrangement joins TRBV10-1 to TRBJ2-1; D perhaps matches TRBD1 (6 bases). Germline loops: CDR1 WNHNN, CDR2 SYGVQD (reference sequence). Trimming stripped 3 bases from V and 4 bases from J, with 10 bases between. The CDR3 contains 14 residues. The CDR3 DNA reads TGCGCCAGCAGTGATGGGACACTATACAATGAGCAGTTCTTC. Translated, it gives CASSDGTLYNEQFF.

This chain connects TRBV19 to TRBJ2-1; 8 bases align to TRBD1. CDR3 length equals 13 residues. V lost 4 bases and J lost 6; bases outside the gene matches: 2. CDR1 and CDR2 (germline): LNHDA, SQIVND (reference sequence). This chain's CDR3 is CASSRDRFNEQFF. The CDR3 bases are TGTGCCAGTAGTAGGGACAGGTTCAATGAGCAGTTCTTC.

CDR3 sequence (DNA): TGTGCCAGCGAGCTCCAAAAAGGTACCACTGAAGCTTTCTTT. It specifies CASELQKGTTEAFF. The rearrangement joins TRBV13 to TRBJ1-1, with unresolved D. V was cut by 8 bases and J by 4 bases, with 17 bases left in between. The CDR3 has 14 residues. Germline V lookup: CDR1 PRHDT, CDR2 FYEKMQ (reference sequence).

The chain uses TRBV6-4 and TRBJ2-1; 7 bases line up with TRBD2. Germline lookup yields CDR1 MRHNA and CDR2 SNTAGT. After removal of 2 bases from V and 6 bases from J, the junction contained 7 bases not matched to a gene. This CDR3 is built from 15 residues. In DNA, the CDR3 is TGTGCCAGCAGTGACGGACTAGTGGGTGCCAATGAGCAGTTCTTC. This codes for CASSDGLVGANEQFF.

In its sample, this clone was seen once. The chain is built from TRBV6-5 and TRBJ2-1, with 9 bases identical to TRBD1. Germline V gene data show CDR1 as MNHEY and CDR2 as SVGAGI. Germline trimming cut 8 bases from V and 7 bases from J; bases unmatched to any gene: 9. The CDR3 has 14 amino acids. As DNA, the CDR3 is TGTGCCAGCGCAGCCGGGACAGGGTCGAATGAGCAGTTCTTC. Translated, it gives CASAAGTGSNEQFF.

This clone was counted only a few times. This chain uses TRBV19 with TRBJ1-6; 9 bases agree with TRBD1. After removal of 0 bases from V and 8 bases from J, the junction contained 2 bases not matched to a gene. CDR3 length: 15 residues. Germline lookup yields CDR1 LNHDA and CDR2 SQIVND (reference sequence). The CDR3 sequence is CASSIDRTGDSPLHF. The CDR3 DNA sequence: TGTGCCAGTAGTATAGATCGGACAGGGGATTCACCCCTCCACTTT.

CDR3 bases: TGTGCCAGCAGTGAACTCCAGCGGGGTGAGCAGTACTTC. It codes for CASSELQRGEQYF. The rearrangement joins TRBV6-1 to TRBJ2-7, with 7 bases lining up with TRBD2. CDR3 size: 13 residues. With 2 bases clipped from V and 7 bases from J, the junction kept 5 bases outside the gene matches. CDR1 is MNHNS and CDR2 is SASEGT in the germline V gene.

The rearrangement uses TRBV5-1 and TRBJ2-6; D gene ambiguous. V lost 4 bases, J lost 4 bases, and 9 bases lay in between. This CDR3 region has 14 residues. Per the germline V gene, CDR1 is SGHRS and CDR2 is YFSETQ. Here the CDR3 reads CASSAYRGANVLTF. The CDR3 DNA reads TGCGCCAGCAGCGCCTATCGGGGGGCCAACGTCCTGACTTTC.

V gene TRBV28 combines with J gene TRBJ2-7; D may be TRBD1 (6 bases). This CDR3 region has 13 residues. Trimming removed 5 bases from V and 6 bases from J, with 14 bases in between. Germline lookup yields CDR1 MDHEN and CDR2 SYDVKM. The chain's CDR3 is CASSPSGAGEQYF. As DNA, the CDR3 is TGTGCCAGCAGTCCATCAGGGGCGGGCGAGCAGTACTTC. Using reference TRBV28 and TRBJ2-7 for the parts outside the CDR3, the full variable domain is DVKVTQSSRYLVKRTGEKVFLECVQDMDHENMFWYRQDPGLGLRLIYFSYDVKMKEKGDIPEGYSVSREKKERFSLILESASTNQTSMYLCASSPSGAGEQYFGPGTRLTVT.

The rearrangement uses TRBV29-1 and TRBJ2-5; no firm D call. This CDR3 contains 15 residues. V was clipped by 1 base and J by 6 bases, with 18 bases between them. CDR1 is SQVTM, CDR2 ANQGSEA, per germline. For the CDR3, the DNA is TGCAGCGTTGAAGTCCGACTCGCTCCTGGGCAGACCCAGTACTTC. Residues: CSVEVRLAPGQTQYF.

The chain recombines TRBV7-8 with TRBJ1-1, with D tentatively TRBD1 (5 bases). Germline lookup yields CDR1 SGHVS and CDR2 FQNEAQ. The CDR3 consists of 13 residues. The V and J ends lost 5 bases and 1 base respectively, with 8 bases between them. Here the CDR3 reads CASSAGGNTEAFF. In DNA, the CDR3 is TGTGCCAGCAGCGCGGGGGGGAACACTGAAGCTTTCTTT.

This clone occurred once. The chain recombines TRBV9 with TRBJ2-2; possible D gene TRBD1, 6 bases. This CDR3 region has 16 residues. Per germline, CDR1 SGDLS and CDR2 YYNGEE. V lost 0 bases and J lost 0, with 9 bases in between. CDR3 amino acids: CASSVVDSPNTGELFF. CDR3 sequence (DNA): TGTGCCAGCAGCGTAGTGGACAGTCCGAACACCGGGGAGCTGTTTTTT.

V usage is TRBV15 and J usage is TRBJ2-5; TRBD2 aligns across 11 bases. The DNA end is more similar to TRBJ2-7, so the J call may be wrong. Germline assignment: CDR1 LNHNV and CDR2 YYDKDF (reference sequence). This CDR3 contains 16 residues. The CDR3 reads CATSRSTSGGSYEQYF. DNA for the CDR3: TGTGCCACCAGCAGATCTACTAGCGGGGGATCCTACGAGCAGTACTTC.

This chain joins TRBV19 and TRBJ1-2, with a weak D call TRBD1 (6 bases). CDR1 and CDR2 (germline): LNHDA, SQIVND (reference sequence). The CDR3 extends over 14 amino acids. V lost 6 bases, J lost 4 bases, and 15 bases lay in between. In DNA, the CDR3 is TGTGCCAGTAGAATCGGACAGTCACCCTATGGCTACACCTTC. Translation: CASRIGQSPYGYTF.

This chain's CDR3 is CASKPVDTGELFF. For the CDR3, the DNA is TGTGCCAGCAAGCCAGTAGACACCGGGGAGCTGTTTTTT. The chain has TRBV27 and TRBJ2-2; D is unclear. The CDR3 is 13 amino acids. Germline V CDR1 and CDR2: MNHEY, SMNVEV (reference sequence). V was cut by 7 bases and J by 3 bases, with 9 bases left in between.

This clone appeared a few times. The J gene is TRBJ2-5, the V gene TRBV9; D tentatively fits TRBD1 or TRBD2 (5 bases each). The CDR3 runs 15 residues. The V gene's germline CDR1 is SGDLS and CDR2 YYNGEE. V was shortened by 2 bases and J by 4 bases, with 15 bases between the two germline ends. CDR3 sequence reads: CASSVSEGWGETQYF. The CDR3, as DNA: TGTGCCAGCAGCGTTAGTGAGGGGTGGGGAGAGACCCAGTACTTC.

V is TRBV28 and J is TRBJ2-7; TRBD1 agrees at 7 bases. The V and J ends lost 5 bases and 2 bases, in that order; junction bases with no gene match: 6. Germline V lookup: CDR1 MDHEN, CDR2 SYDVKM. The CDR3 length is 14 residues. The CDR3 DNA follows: TGTGCCAGCAGTCCAATGACAGGGACCTACGAGCAGTACTTC. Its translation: CASSPMTGTYEQYF.

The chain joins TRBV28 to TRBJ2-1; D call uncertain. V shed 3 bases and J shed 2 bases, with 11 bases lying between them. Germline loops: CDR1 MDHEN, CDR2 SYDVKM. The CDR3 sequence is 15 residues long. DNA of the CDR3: TGTGCCAGCAGTTTTGATGGGGTCCCCTACAATGAGCAGTTCTTC. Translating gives CASSFDGVPYNEQFF.